The entry below gives a single TCR beta chain sequence along with its context. The entry originates in a study of CD8+ T cells in alopecia areata. The treatment: oral pan-JAK inhibitor, 5-10 mg twice daily. The CDR3 has 14 amino acids. The V segment lost 2 bases and the J segment 10 bases; nucleotides outside the gene matches: 6. Germline CDR1 LGHNA, CDR2 YSLEER. Extracted RNA was reverse transcribed into cDNA, the sequencing template. The protocol was immunoSEQ multiplex PCR, while the TCRdb copy is restricted to in-frame clones and leaves out a portion. The sample consists of about 160,000 clones, 50% to 70% of them appearing once.

Sequenced here: CD4+ T cells sorted from blood, sampled at week 4, from a patient treated with tofacitinib. The sequence came from a human donor with alopecia areata. This chain connects TRBV4-3 to TRBJ1-5; TRBD1 matches at 9 bases. Written as DNA, the CDR3 is TGCGCCAGCAGCCAAACTACAGGGGGCAATCCCCAGCATTTT. As protein: CASSQTTGGNPQHF.